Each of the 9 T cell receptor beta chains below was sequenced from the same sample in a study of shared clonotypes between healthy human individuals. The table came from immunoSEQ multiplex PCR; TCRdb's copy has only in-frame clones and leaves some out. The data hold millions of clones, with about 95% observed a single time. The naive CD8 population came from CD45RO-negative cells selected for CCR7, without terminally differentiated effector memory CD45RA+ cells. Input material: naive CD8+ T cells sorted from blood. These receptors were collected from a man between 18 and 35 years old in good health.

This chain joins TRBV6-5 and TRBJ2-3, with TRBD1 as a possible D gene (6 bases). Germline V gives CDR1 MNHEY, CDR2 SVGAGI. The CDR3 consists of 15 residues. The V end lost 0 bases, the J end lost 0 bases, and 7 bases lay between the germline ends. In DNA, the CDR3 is TGTGCCAGCAGTTACTCCGGACAGAGCACAGATACGCAGTATTTT. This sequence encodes CASSYSGQSTDTQYF.

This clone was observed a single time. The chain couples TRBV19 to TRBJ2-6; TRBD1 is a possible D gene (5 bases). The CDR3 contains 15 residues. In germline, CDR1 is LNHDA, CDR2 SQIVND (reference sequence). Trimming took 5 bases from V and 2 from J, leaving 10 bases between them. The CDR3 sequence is CASSVWGAGANVLTF. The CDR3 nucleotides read TGTGCCAGTAGTGTTTGGGGCGCTGGGGCCAACGTCCTGACTTTC.

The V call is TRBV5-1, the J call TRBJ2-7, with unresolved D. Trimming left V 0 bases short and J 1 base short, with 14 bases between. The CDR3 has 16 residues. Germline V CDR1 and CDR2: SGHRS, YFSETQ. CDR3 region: CASSLDGEKGSYEQYF. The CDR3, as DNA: TGCGCCAGCAGCTTGGATGGGGAAAAAGGTTCCTACGAGCAGTACTTC.

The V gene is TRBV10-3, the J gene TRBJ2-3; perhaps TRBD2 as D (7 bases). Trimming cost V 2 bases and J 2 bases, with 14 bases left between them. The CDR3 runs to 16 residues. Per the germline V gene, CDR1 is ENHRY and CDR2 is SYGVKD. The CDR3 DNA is TGTGCCATCAGTGAGATCGGGGGGCCTTACACAGATACGCAGTATTTT. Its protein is CAISEIGGPYTDTQYF.

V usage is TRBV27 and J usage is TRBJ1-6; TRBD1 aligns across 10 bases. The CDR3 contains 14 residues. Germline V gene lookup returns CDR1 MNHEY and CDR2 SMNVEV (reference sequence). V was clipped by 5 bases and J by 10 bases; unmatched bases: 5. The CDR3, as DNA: TGTGCCAGCAGTGACAGGGGGCAAGGCTCACCCCTCCACTTT. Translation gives CASSDRGQGSPLHF.

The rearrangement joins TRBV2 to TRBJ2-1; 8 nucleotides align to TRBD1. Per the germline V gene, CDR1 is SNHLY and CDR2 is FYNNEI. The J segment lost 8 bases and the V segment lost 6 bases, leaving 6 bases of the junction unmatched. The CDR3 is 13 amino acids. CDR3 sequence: CASRVTGVDEQFF. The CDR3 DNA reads TGTGCCAGCAGGGTGACAGGGGTCGATGAGCAGTTCTTC.

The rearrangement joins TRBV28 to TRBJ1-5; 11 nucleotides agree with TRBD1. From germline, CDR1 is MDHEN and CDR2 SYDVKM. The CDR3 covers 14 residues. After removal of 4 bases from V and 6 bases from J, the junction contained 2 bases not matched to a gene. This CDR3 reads CASSWTGGSQPQHF. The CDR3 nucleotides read TGTGCCAGCAGTTGGACAGGGGGCAGTCAGCCCCAGCATTTT. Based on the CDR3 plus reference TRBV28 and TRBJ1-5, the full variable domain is DVKVTQSSRYLVKRTGEKVFLECVQDMDHENMFWYRQDPGLGLRLIYFSYDVKMKEKGDIPEGYSVSREKKERFSLILESASTNQTSMYLCASSWTGGSQPQHFGDGTRLSIL.

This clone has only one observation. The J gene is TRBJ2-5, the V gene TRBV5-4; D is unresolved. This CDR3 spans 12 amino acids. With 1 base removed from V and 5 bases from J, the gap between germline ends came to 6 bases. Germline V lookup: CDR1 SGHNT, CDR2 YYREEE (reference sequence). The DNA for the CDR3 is TGTGCCAGCAGCTTGTTCTCTGAGACCCAGTACTTC. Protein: CASSLFSETQYF.

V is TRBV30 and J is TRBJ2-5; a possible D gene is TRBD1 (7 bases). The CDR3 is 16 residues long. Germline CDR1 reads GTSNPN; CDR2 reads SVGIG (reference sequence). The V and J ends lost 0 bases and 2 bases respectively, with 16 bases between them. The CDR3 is CAWSVAEGATQETQYF. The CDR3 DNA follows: TGTGCCTGGAGTGTAGCGGAGGGGGCAACACAAGAGACCCAGTACTTC.